The 10 T cell receptor beta chains below all came from one sample that was sequenced in a study of T cells in Graves' hyperthyroidism and ophthalmopathy (dated by TCRdb to 2018 to 2020). Receptors were amplified or captured by multiplex PCR. Sequencing was carried out with an Illumina HiSeq 2000. The TCR beta CDR3 regions were amplified from RNA transcripts. For the first round of RT-PCR on the TCR CDR3, the HTBI primer set was used together with the Qiagen OneStep RT-PCR kit. TCRdb trimmed public reads at Q25 via fastp, called clones via MiXCR and kept in-frame beta chains. Duplicate CDR3 protein sequences are folded into a single record with the most common DNA and genes. Counted in this sample were around 540,000 distinct CDR3 sequences; about 16% of them appeared once. Of the sample, approximately 32% is held by the ten largest clones. Sequencing was done on a sample of blood. These receptors originate from a woman younger than 45 with Graves' ophthalmopathy.

This clonotype was seen many times. The CDR3 coding sequence is TGTGCCAGCAGCTTAACTCGCCGGGACAGGGACGAGCAGTACTTC. It specifies CASSLTRRDRDEQYF. The rearrangement uses TRBV7-3 and TRBJ2-7, with 9 bases identical to TRBD1. Trimming at V came to 0 bases and at J to 5 bases, leaving 5 bases not matched to a gene. The CDR3 extends over 15 amino acids. Germline loops: CDR1 SGHTA, CDR2 FQGTGA.

Ten or more counts support this clonotype. This chain connects TRBV12-3 or TRBV12-4 to TRBJ1-1, with D hard to call. The V gene lost 6 bases and the J gene lost 1 base, with 9 bases spanning the gap. The CDR3 length is 13 residues. CDR3 region: CASSQTANTEAFF. DNA for the CDR3: TGTGCCAGCAGCCAAACAGCGAACACTGAAGCTTTCTTT.

The chain recombines TRBV19 with TRBJ1-1; 7 bases agree with TRBD1. J was trimmed by 0 bases and V by 9 bases; bases with no gene match: 7. The CDR3 contains 14 residues. CDR1 and CDR2 from the germline V gene are LNHDA and SQIVND (reference sequence). The CDR3 loop reads CASAPGQMNTEAFF. DNA for the CDR3: TGTGCCAGCGCTCCGGGACAGATGAACACTGAAGCTTTCTTT.

This clonotype was seen at least ten times. The V gene is TRBV27, the J gene TRBJ2-1; TRBD2 might be the D (6 bases). V was trimmed by 8 bases and J by 9 bases, leaving 11 bases between them. This CDR3 spans 11 amino acids. The germline gives CDR1 MNHEY, CDR2 SMNVEV (reference sequence). The CDR3 spells CASHHGGEQFF. DNA of the CDR3: TGTGCCAGCCACCACGGGGGTGAGCAGTTCTTC.

The V and J genes are TRBV6-1 and TRBJ2-1; 9 positions match TRBD1. V lost 5 bases to trimming and J lost 2 bases; unmatched junction nucleotides: 7. Germline values: CDR1 MNHNS, CDR2 SASEGT. This CDR3 has 16 amino acids. DNA for the CDR3: TGTGCCAGCAGTTCGCGGACAGGGGTGGCCTACAATGAGCAGTTCTTC. Translating it yields CASSSRTGVAYNEQFF.

V gene TRBV28 combines with J gene TRBJ2-1, with 9 bases fitting TRBD2. Losses at the gene ends were 8 bases for V and 8 bases for J; bases not matched to a gene: 13. CDR1 and CDR2 from the germline V gene are MDHEN and SYDVKM. The CDR3 runs 15 residues. DNA for the CDR3: TGTGCCAGCGATCAAGGGGCGGGAGGGCCGGATGAGCAGTTCTTC. It encodes CASDQGAGGPDEQFF.

This clonotype was seen only a few times. The V and J genes are TRBV20-1 and TRBJ2-7; possibly TRBD2 for D (5 bases). Deletions cut 0 bases from V and 4 bases from J, with 13 bases between. Germline CDR1 and CDR2: DFQATT and SNEGSKA (reference sequence). This CDR3 contains 14 residues. The CDR3 loop is CSARDPGREYEQYF. CDR3 nucleotide sequence: TGCAGTGCTAGAGATCCTGGAAGGGAGTACGAGCAGTACTTC.

The V call is TRBV14, the J call TRBJ2-7; 8 bases fit TRBD2. Germline CDR1 and CDR2: SGHDN and FVKESK. CDR3 length equals 16 residues. V dropped 1 base and J dropped 3; count of bases not matched to a gene: 8. In DNA form, the CDR3 reads TGTGCCAGCAGCCAAGGGTCCGGGAGGGCCTTCTACGAGCAGTACTTC. Its translation: CASSQGSGRAFYEQYF.

This clonotype was found many times. The chain recombines TRBV6-1 with TRBJ1-1; 7 bases fit TRBD1. This CDR3 region has 14 residues. CDR1 is MNHNS, CDR2 SASEGT, per germline. Trimming removed 8 bases from V and 1 base from J; junction bases left unmatched: 7. CDR3 DNA sequence: TGTGCCAGCCAAAGACAGGGACAGAACACTGAAGCTTTCTTT. Its protein is CASQRQGQNTEAFF.

This chain connects TRBV6-1 to TRBJ2-1; D might be TRBD1 (5 bases). The CDR3 is 12 residues long. V was shortened by 6 bases and J by 8 bases, with 11 bases between the two germline ends. Germline CDR1 and CDR2: MNHNS and SASEGT. The CDR3 DNA sequence: TGTGCCAGCAGAGGTGACAGCTATGAGCAGTTCTTC. Its protein is CASRGDSYEQFF.